This T cell receptor beta chain appears in the sequencing data of a study of blood T cell repertoires in COVID-19. Study context: Donors in the United States, Italy and Spain gave samples during acute or convalescent COVID-19. PBMCs, B-cell-depleted T cells, or T cells provided the cDNA or gDNA that made up the material.

As handled by the study authors: Reference gene primers were amplified, and this amplification served to estimate nucleated cell counts. Assay used: immunoSEQ multiplex PCR; TCRdb lists only in-frame clones, some missing. V and J calls plus clone size are reproduced from that table; the DNA served to infer D and trimming. The repertoire consists of 410,000 or so clones, with more than 80% occurring once and the leading ten covering approximately 1.4%. The CDR3 covers 14 residues. V shed 5 bases and J shed 3 bases, with 13 bases lying between them. The germline V gene encodes CDR1 MNHEY and CDR2 SMNVEV (reference sequence).

Sequenced material: peripheral blood. The chain recombines TRBV27 with TRBJ2-5, with D perhaps matching TRBD1 (6 bases). The TCR comes from a woman aged 30 to 39 with active or convalescent COVID-19. CDR3 protein: CASSPIEGEETQYF. In DNA, the CDR3 is TGTGCCAGCAGTCCCATTGAGGGGGAAGAGACCCAGTACTTC.